This TCR beta chain emerged from a study of shared clonotypes between healthy human individuals. Whole-study findings and limits: Few donors limited the genetic and exposure-history diversity represented. Inspection by rarefaction showed sorted-subset sequencing to be incomplete despite large depth. The naive CD4 repertoires of a handful of donors were compared, and approximately 5% of clonotypes were shared.

This CDR3 is built from 13 residues. The V segment lost 6 bases and the J segment 4 bases; nucleotides outside the gene matches: 5. In germline, CDR1 is MRHNA, CDR2 SNTAGT. This clone was seen ten or more times. No antigen is known for it. Produced via immunoSEQ multiplex PCR; TCRdb's table is partial and in-frame only. Among about 1 million clones, approximately 68% were seen once, and the ten largest hold nearly 1.5%. Donation came from healthy HIV-negative adults that had no recent acute infections or vaccinations. What was sequenced was memory CD4+ T cells sorted from blood. Noted subset: CD45RA-negative fraction. J is TRBJ1-1 and V is TRBV6-4; 7 bases map to TRBD1. This clonotype was sampled from a man between 18 and 29 years old in good health. As DNA, the CDR3 is TGTGCCAGCAGCTCGACAGGGACCACTGAAGCTTTCTTT. Its protein product is CASSSTGTTEAFF.